This T cell receptor (beta chain) was sequenced during a study of PD-L1 blockade in urothelial cancer. Regarding time point: pretreatment peripheral blood. Clones were sequenced by immunoSEQ multiplex PCR, and TCRdb holds only the in-frame ones, with some missing. The data hold about 72,000 clones, with approximately 83% observed a single time. The germline V gene encodes CDR1 SNHLY and CDR2 FYNNEI. CDR3 length equals 14 residues. V shed 3 bases and J shed 1 base, with 9 bases lying between them. V and J are TRBV2 and TRBJ2-5, with D unresolved. The sequence came from a man in his sixties with urothelial cancer. The sample in question was PBMCs, obtained around atezolizumab (anti-PD-L1) treatment. In DNA, the CDR3 is TGTGCCAGCAGTGAGTTTGGCACCCAAGAGACCCAGTACTTC. This codes for CASSEFGTQETQYF. The full variable domain, rest sourced from reference TRBV2 and TRBJ2-5, is EPEVTQTPSHQVTQMGQEVILRCVPISNHLYFYWYRQILGQKVEFLVSFYNNEISEKSEIFDDQFSVERPDGSNFTLKIRSTKLEDSAMYFCASSEFGTQETQYFGPGTRLLVL.